This is a list of T cell receptor beta chains from one sample in a study of cytomegalovirus exposure and HLA in healthy donors. TCRdb keeps only in-frame clones here, not all; method: immunoSEQ multiplex PCR. This sample yields under 300,000 clones, of which approximately 82% are seen a single time; approximately 8.4% belongs to the top ten. Material for sequencing was PBMCs. Receptor source: a woman in her fifties or sixties in good health and CMV-seropositive. CDR3s include the opening cysteine and the closing phenylalanine or tryptophan. A D gene is named only where the DNA matches it firmly. Clone size is stated in some rows and not others, as once, few, many or a class when expanded.

TRBJ1-4 | . | . | TRBV4-2 | 15 | TGTGCCAGCAGCCAAAGATCCCAGGGGAATGAAAAACTGTTTTTT | CASSQRSQGNEKLFF
TRBJ1-2 | . | . | TRBV11-2 | 16 | TGTGCCAGCAGCTCCGGCGCGGCCCCCCTAAACTATGGCTACACCTTC | CASSSGAAPLNYGYTF
TRBJ2-7 | TRBD1 | . | TRBV28 | 15 | TGTGCCAGCAGGCCTTCTCAGGGGGCGCGGGGCGAGCAGTACTTC | CASRPSQGARGEQYF
TRBJ1-5 | . | . | TRBV28 | 15 | TGTGCCAGCAGTTTCTTTACAGATAGCAATCAGCCCCAGCATTTT | CASSFFTDSNQPQHF
TRBJ2-7 | TRBD1 | once | TRBV6-5 | 14 | TGTGCCAGCAGTACCATCGGACAGGGCTACGAGCAGTACTTC | CASSTIGQGYEQYF
TRBJ1-6 | . | few | TRBV9 | 14 | TGTGCCAGCAGCGTAGAATCGGGAGGTACACCCCTCCACTTT | CASSVESGGTPLHF
TRBJ2-1 | . | . | TRBV5-1 | 15 | TGCGCCAGCAGCTTGGATTTCGTGTCCTACAATGAGCAGTTCTTC | CASSLDFVSYNEQFF
TRBJ2-3 | . | few | TRBV7-9 | 15 | TGTGCCAGCAGCTTAGGAGTGGGAGTAACAGATACGCAGTATTTT | CASSLGVGVTDTQYF
TRBJ1-2 | TRBD1 | . | TRBV5-4 | 13 | TGTGCCAGCAGCTACGGACAGGCTTCCGGCTACACCTTC | CASSYGQASGYTF
TRBJ1-3 | . | . | TRBV6-1 | 15 | TGTGCCAGCAGTGGAGGTTACTCCTCTGGAAACACCATATATTTT | CASSGGYSSGNTIYF
TRBJ2-5 | . | few | TRBV29-1 | 15 | TGCAGCGTTGTAGGTCTTAGGAACAGTCAAGAGACCCAGTACTTC | CSVVGLRNSQETQYF
TRBJ2-2 | . | . | TRBV7-9 | 13 | TGTGCCAGCAGCCCCGACAGGACCGGGGAGCTGTTTTTT | CASSPDRTGELFF
TRBJ2-5 | TRBD2 | once | TRBV4-1 | 16 | TGCGCCAGCAGCCCCACGGGGGGAGGGCCGCAAGAGACCCAGTACTTC | CASSPTGGGPQETQYF
TRBJ1-4 | . | . | TRBV18 | 14 | TGTGCCAGCTCACTTGGACAGCAGAATGAAAAACTGTTTTTT | CASSLGQQNEKLFF
TRBJ1-5 | . | . | TRBV28 | 16 | TGTGCCAGCAGTTTATATTGGCAGGGTTCAGGGCAGCCCCAGCATTTT | CASSLYWQGSGQPQHF
TRBJ2-7 | TRBD2 | . | TRBV4-1 | 15 | TGCGCCAGCAGCCCCAAGGAGCGGGGGACGTACGAGCAGTACTTC | CASSPKERGTYEQYF
TRBJ1-4 | TRBD1 | once | TRBV7-9 | 15 | TGTGCCAGCAGCCTTTCGACAGGGGAGGATGAAAAACTGTTTTTT | CASSLSTGEDEKLFF
TRBJ1-2 | . | few | TRBV6-1 | 12 | TGTGCCAGCAGAGGGGGAATCTATGGCTACACCTTC | CASRGGIYGYTF
TRBJ2-1 | TRBD2 | . | TRBV6-5 | 15 | TGTGCCAGCACCCCGAGGGGAGGGATCTACAATGAGCAGTTCTTC | CASTPRGGIYNEQFF
TRBJ2-7 | . | . | TRBV7-9 | 14 | TGTGCCAGCAGCTTAACAGGACCGTTCTACGAGCAGTACTTC | CASSLTGPFYEQYF
TRBJ2-3 | . | . | TRBV28 | 15 | TGTGCCAGCAGTTTATCGGCAGGGATCCCAGATACGCAGTATTTT | CASSLSAGIPDTQYF
TRBJ2-3 | TRBD2 | . | TRBV5-1 | 16 | TGCGCCAGCAGCTTGGGGCTAGCGGGAGGCACAGATACGCAGTATTTT | CASSLGLAGGTDTQYF
TRBJ1-2 | TRBD1 | . | TRBV5-4 | 15 | TGTGCCAGCAGCTTGGTGGGACAGGGAATCTATGGCTACACCTTC | CASSLVGQGIYGYTF
TRBJ1-3 | . | . | TRBV29-1 | 13 | TGCAGCGTTGACCCAGGCAACCGAAACACCATATATTTT | CSVDPGNRNTIYF
TRBJ1-2 | . | . | TRBV27 | 13 | TGTGCCAGCAGTTTAACACAAAAGTATGGCTACACCTTC | CASSLTQKYGYTF
TRBJ2-2 | TRBD2 | . | TRBV2 | 15 | TGTGCCAGCTCGCTGGGACTAGCGGGCACCGGGGAGCTGTTTTTT | CASSLGLAGTGELFF
TRBJ2-4 | . | . | TRBV5-1 | 17 | TGCGCCAGCAGCGCAGAGCCGGGAACTCTAGCCAAAAACATTCAGTACTTC | CASSAEPGTLAKNIQYF
TRBJ1-2 | TRBD1 | . | TRBV5-6 | 15 | TGTGCCAGCAGCTTGACTGGACAGGTTACGGATGGCTACACCTTC | CASSLTGQVTDGYTF
TRBJ1-1 | . | . | TRBV30 | 14 | TGTGCCTGGAGTGTCGGCGGGGGATGGACTGAAGCTTTCTTT | CAWSVGGGWTEAFF
TRBJ1-1 | TRBD1 | . | TRBV7-9 | 16 | TGTGCCAGCAGATCGCTCCGGGACAGCATGAACACTGAAGCTTTCTTT | CASRSLRDSMNTEAFF
TRBJ2-7 | . | few | TRBV2 | 12 | TGTGCCAGCATTACCAGGTCCTACGAGCAGTACTTC | CASITRSYEQYF
TRBJ1-2 | . | few | TRBV5-1 | 15 | TGCGCCAGCAATACAGGAGGGAGAAATCTCGATGGCTACACCTTC | CASNTGGRNLDGYTF
TRBJ2-2 | TRBD1 | . | TRBV18 | 14 | TGTGCCAGCTACGACAGGGCTAACACCGGGGAGCTGTTTTTT | CASYDRANTGELFF
TRBJ2-7 | TRBD1 | . | TRBV28 | 15 | TGTGCCAGCAGGGAGACCGGGACAGGGGCTTACGAGCAGTACTTC | CASRETGTGAYEQYF
TRBJ2-7 | TRBD2 | . | TRBV9 | 14 | TGTGCCAGCAGCGAAAGCGGGAGTGGCCGCGAGCAGTACTTC | CASSESGSGREQYF
TRBJ1-5 | TRBD1 | . | TRBV27 | 14 | TGTGCCAGCAACCGACAGGGATCGGGTCAGCCCCAGCATTTT | CASNRQGSGQPQHF
TRBJ1-4 | . | . | TRBV15 | 15 | TGTGCCACCAGCAGAGAACCACAGGGCGGGGAAAAACTGTTTTTT | CATSREPQGGEKLFF
TRBJ2-2 | TRBD1 | . | TRBV27 | 15 | TGTGCCAGCAGTTGGGGGACAGAGAACACCGGGGAGCTGTTTTTT | CASSWGTENTGELFF
TRBJ2-7 | TRBD1 | few | TRBV6-1 | 15 | TGTGCCAGCAGTGAATACCGGGACAGCTCCTACGAGCAGTACTTC | CASSEYRDSSYEQYF
TRBJ1-2 | . | . | TRBV6-5 | 13 | TGTGCCACCTCAAGCCACGACAGCTATGGCTACACCTTC | CATSSHDSYGYTF
TRBJ1-4 | TRBD1 | . | TRBV7-9 | 17 | TGTGCCAGCAGCGCTGGACAGGGCGTATCAAACAATGAAAAACTGTTTTTT | CASSAGQGVSNNEKLFF
TRBJ2-3 | TRBD2 | once | TRBV18 | 16 | TGTGCCAGCTCTACTTTACTAGCGACTAGCACAGATACGCAGTATTTT | CASSTLLATSTDTQYF
TRBJ2-2 | . | . | TRBV5-1 | 16 | TGCGCCAGCAGCTTCGGCAGGAATAGGAACACCGGGGAGCTGTTTTTT | CASSFGRNRNTGELFF
TRBJ2-7 | TRBD2 | . | TRBV27 | 13 | TGTGCCAGCAAGTGGCGGGAGGGCCACGAGCAGTACTTC | CASKWREGHEQYF
TRBJ2-7 | TRBD2 | . | TRBV5-1 | 17 | TGCGCCAGCAGCTTCGGACTAGCGGGAGTAGGGACCTACGAGCAGTACTTC | CASSFGLAGVGTYEQYF
TRBJ2-7 | . | . | TRBV7-2 | 14 | TGTGCCAGCAGCATCACCGGGACAAGGGTGGAGCAGTACTTC | CASSITGTRVEQYF
TRBJ2-7 | TRBD2 | . | TRBV6-5 | 16 | TGTGCCAGCAGTTTTCAGCAACTAGCGTTAGGTGGCGAGCAGTACTTC | CASSFQQLALGGEQYF
TRBJ2-2 | . | few | TRBV4-2 | 14 | TGTGCCAGCAGCCCCGGGAGAGGAACCGGGGAGCTGTTTTTT | CASSPGRGTGELFF
TRBJ1-1 | . | . | TRBV5-1 | 11 | TGCGCCAGCACAGGGAACACTGAAGCTTTCTTT | CASTGNTEAFF
TRBJ2-7 | TRBD1 | once | TRBV27 | 13 | TGTGCCAGCAGCCGCGGACAGGTCCACGAGCAGTACTTC | CASSRGQVHEQYF
TRBJ1-2 | . | . | TRBV13 | 13 | TGTGCCAGCAGCTTACCAGGGGATCGTGGCTACACCTTC | CASSLPGDRGYTF
TRBJ2-1 | TRBD1 | . | TRBV7-9 | 15 | TGTGCCAGCAGCTTAGCCCTAACAGGGGACAATGAGCAGTTCTTC | CASSLALTGDNEQFF
TRBJ1-2 | TRBD1 | . | TRBV5-1 | 14 | TGCGCCAGCAGCTTGATAGGGACAGACTATGGCTACACCTTC | CASSLIGTDYGYTF
TRBJ2-3 | TRBD2 | . | TRBV28 | 15 | TGTGCCAGCAGTCCCCCGGGACTAAGCACAGATACGCAGTATTTT | CASSPPGLSTDTQYF